This is a list of T cell receptor beta chains from one sample in a study of patients and donors after allogeneic stem cell transplantation. Via MiXCR, TCRdb re-called the RT-PCR reads, giving one row per CDR3 protein. The sample yields over 350,000 distinct CDR3 sequences, roughly 16% seen once. The sequencing sample was made of blood, either unsorted or a sorted T cell fraction (not recorded which). The receptor source for this set is a human donor who was either an allogeneic HSCT recipient or a stem cell or donor lymphocyte infusion donor (not recorded which). It is not recorded whose cells these are; they may come from a transplant donor. CDR3s include the opening cysteine and the closing phenylalanine or tryptophan. Fields, in order: D gene, clone size, J gene, V gene, CDR3 protein, CDR3 DNA. A D gene is named only where the DNA matches it firmly. Clone size is shown for a subset of rows, as once, few, many or a class of expanded clone.

d_gene: TRBD2
abundance: NA
j_gene: TRBJ2-7
v_gene: TRBV20-1
CDR3aa: CSARGTSGSLSYEQYF
CDR3nt: TGCAGTGCTAGAGGGACTAGCGGGAGTCTTTCCTACGAGCAGTACTTC

d_gene: TRBD1
abundance: NA
j_gene: TRBJ2-7
v_gene: TRBV6-1
CDR3aa: CASSERSGWTGAYEQYF
CDR3nt: TGTGCCAGCAGTGAACGAAGTGGATGGACAGGGGCCTACGAGCAGTACTTC

d_gene: NA
abundance: few
j_gene: TRBJ2-7
v_gene: TRBV4-3
CDR3aa: CASSQEGGDEQYF
CDR3nt: TGCGCCAGCAGCCAAGAAGGAGGGGACGAGCAGTACTTC

d_gene: TRBD1
abundance: few
j_gene: TRBJ1-5
v_gene: TRBV12-3/TRBV12-4
CDR3aa: CASTGTGNQPQHF
CDR3nt: TGTGCCAGCACCGGGACAGGGAACCAGCCCCAGCATTTT

d_gene: NA
abundance: NA
j_gene: TRBJ2-7
v_gene: TRBV28
CDR3aa: CASSLVAVGRYEQYF
CDR3nt: TGTGCCAGCAGTTTGGTGGCGGTTGGCCGCTACGAGCAGTACTTC

d_gene: NA
abundance: many
j_gene: TRBJ2-1
v_gene: TRBV12-3/TRBV12-4
CDR3aa: CASSFPGAEQFF
CDR3nt: TGTGCCAGCAGTTTCCCCGGCGCCGAGCAGTTCTTC

d_gene: NA
abundance: few
j_gene: TRBJ2-3
v_gene: TRBV18
CDR3aa: CASSPPKTSLKGDTQYF
CDR3nt: TGTGCCAGCTCACCACCGAAAACTAGTTTGAAAGGAGATACGCAGTATTTT

d_gene: NA
abundance: NA
j_gene: TRBJ2-5
v_gene: TRBV29-1
CDR3aa: CNVTQGSRVTETQYF
CDR3nt: TGCAACGTGACACAGGGTTCTAGGGTGACAGAGACCCAGTACTTC

d_gene: TRBD2
abundance: many
j_gene: TRBJ2-7
v_gene: TRBV10-3
CDR3aa: CAISEFSGSLDEQYF
CDR3nt: TGTGCCATCAGTGAGTTTAGCGGGAGTTTGGACGAGCAGTACTTC

d_gene: TRBD1
abundance: NA
j_gene: TRBJ2-1
v_gene: TRBV11-1
CDR3aa: CASSPLGQGGYNEQFF
CDR3nt: TGTGCCAGCAGCCCACTGGGACAGGGCGGCTACAATGAGCAGTTCTTC

d_gene: NA
abundance: NA
j_gene: TRBJ2-3
v_gene: TRBV7-3
CDR3aa: CASSLFSRTTADTQYF
CDR3nt: TGTGCCAGCAGCTTATTCTCTAGGACAACCGCAGATACGCAGTATTTT

d_gene: NA
abundance: NA
j_gene: TRBJ1-3
v_gene: TRBV5-1
CDR3aa: CASSLEGYSGNTIYF
CDR3nt: TGCGCCAGCAGCTTAGAGGGGTACTCTGGAAACACCATATATTTT

d_gene: NA
abundance: NA
j_gene: TRBJ1-5
v_gene: TRBV4-1
CDR3aa: CASSQDRLNQPQHF
CDR3nt: TGCGCCAGCAGCCAAGACAGATTAAATCAGCCCCAGCATTTT

d_gene: TRBD1
abundance: few
j_gene: TRBJ1-4
v_gene: TRBV2
CDR3aa: CASRRDRERREKLFF
CDR3nt: TGTGCCAGCAGACGTGACAGGGAGCGACGGGAAAAACTGTTTTTT

d_gene: NA
abundance: NA
j_gene: TRBJ2-5
v_gene: TRBV21-1
CDR3aa: CASSSRQGVQPQYF
CDR3nt: TGTGCCAGCAGCTCTCGACAGGGGGTTCAGCCCCAGTACTTC

d_gene: NA
abundance: many
j_gene: TRBJ2-3
v_gene: TRBV11-3
CDR3aa: CASSLPRADTQYF
CDR3nt: TGTGCCAGCAGCCTCCCTAGGGCAGATACGCAGTATTTT

d_gene: NA
abundance: few
j_gene: TRBJ1-3
v_gene: TRBV18
CDR3aa: CASSPPGRGNTIYF
CDR3nt: TGTGCCAGCTCACCACCGGGGAGAGGAAACACCATATATTTT

d_gene: NA
abundance: few
j_gene: TRBJ2-3
v_gene: TRBV24-1
CDR3aa: CATSDVSYGTQYF
CDR3nt: TGTGCCACCAGTGACGTATCCTACGGTACGCAGTATTTT

d_gene: NA
abundance: few
j_gene: TRBJ2-1
v_gene: TRBV29-1
CDR3aa: CSVEDSKGPNEQFF
CDR3nt: TGCAGCGTTGAAGATTCTAAGGGTCCCAATGAGCAGTTCTTC

d_gene: NA
abundance: NA
j_gene: TRBJ2-3
v_gene: TRBV11-2
CDR3aa: CASSLGARGATDTQYF
CDR3nt: TGTGCCAGCAGCTTAGGGGCCAGGGGTGCGACAGATACGCAGTATTTT

d_gene: TRBD1
abundance: NA
j_gene: TRBJ2-1
v_gene: TRBV4-2
CDR3aa: CASSQDGTGASNEQFF
CDR3nt: TGTGCCAGCAGCCAAGATGGGACAGGGGCCTCCAATGAGCAGTTCTTC

d_gene: NA
abundance: few
j_gene: TRBJ1-1
v_gene: TRBV6-2/TRBV6-3
CDR3aa: CASSPLGATLNTEAFF
CDR3nt: TGTGCCAGCAGCCCCCTGGGGGCCACGTTGAACACTGAAGCTTTCTTT

d_gene: TRBD1
abundance: NA
j_gene: TRBJ2-5
v_gene: TRBV5-1
CDR3aa: CASSYRGQGQETQYF
CDR3nt: TGCGCCAGCAGCTACAGGGGGCAGGGACAAGAGACCCAGTACTTC

d_gene: NA
abundance: NA
j_gene: TRBJ2-1
v_gene: TRBV5-8
CDR3aa: CASIPEGSSHNEQFF
CDR3nt: TGTGCCAGCATTCCGGAGGGTTCGAGCCACAATGAGCAGTTCTTC

d_gene: NA
abundance: few
j_gene: TRBJ2-7
v_gene: TRBV4-2
CDR3aa: CASSPGQSKTYEQYF
CDR3nt: TGTGCCAGCAGCCCCGGGCAATCGAAGACCTACGAGCAGTACTTC

d_gene: NA
abundance: many
j_gene: TRBJ2-7
v_gene: TRBV12-3/TRBV12-4
CDR3aa: CASRATGRARHEQYF
CDR3nt: TGTGCCAGCAGAGCAACAGGGAGGGCTCGCCACGAGCAGTACTTC

d_gene: NA
abundance: NA
j_gene: TRBJ1-3
v_gene: TRBV25-1
CDR3aa: CASSEPAGNTIYF
CDR3nt: TGTGCCAGCAGCGAGCCCGCTGGAAACACCATATATTTT

d_gene: NA
abundance: NA
j_gene: TRBJ2-1
v_gene: TRBV27
CDR3aa: CASSSEGSSYNEQFF
CDR3nt: TGTGCCAGCAGTTCGGAGGGGAGCTCCTACAATGAGCAGTTCTTC

d_gene: NA
abundance: NA
j_gene: TRBJ1-4
v_gene: TRBV2
CDR3aa: CASSEWGSQGEKLFF
CDR3nt: TGTGCCAGCAGTGAATGGGGCAGTCAAGGTGAAAAACTGTTTTTT

d_gene: NA
abundance: NA
j_gene: TRBJ1-5
v_gene: TRBV30
CDR3aa: CAWSEVSGNQPQHF
CDR3nt: TGTGCCTGGAGTGAGGTCAGCGGCAATCAGCCCCAGCATTTT

d_gene: NA
abundance: few
j_gene: TRBJ2-3
v_gene: TRBV5-4
CDR3aa: CASTDRAQSTDTQYF
CDR3nt: TGTGCCAGCACTGACCGGGCTCAGAGCACAGATACGCAGTATTTT

d_gene: NA
abundance: few
j_gene: TRBJ1-4
v_gene: TRBV29-1
CDR3aa: CSVRQKGPYEKLFF
CDR3nt: TGCAGCGTCCGCCAGAAGGGCCCCTATGAAAAACTGTTTTTT

d_gene: NA
abundance: few
j_gene: TRBJ1-4
v_gene: TRBV11-2
CDR3aa: CASSLGTSGINEKLFF
CDR3nt: TGTGCCAGCAGCTTAGGAACTTCCGGGATTAATGAAAAACTGTTTTTT

d_gene: NA
abundance: few
j_gene: TRBJ2-1
v_gene: TRBV20-1
CDR3aa: CSAPGLRDSWYNEQFF
CDR3nt: TGCAGTGCTCCAGGGCTTCGGGACTCCTGGTACAATGAGCAGTTCTTC

d_gene: NA
abundance: few
j_gene: TRBJ2-1
v_gene: TRBV9
CDR3aa: CASSQPGSYNEQFF
CDR3nt: TGTGCCAGCAGTCAGCCGGGCTCCTACAATGAGCAGTTCTTC

d_gene: TRBD2
abundance: NA
j_gene: TRBJ2-7
v_gene: TRBV20-1
CDR3aa: CSAPGLAGGRAYEQYF
CDR3nt: TGCAGTGCTCCGGGACTAGCGGGAGGGCGGGCCTACGAGCAGTACTTC

d_gene: NA
abundance: NA
j_gene: TRBJ1-2
v_gene: TRBV12-3/TRBV12-4
CDR3aa: CASSLVLGDYLYGYTF
CDR3nt: TGTGCCAGCAGTTTAGTTCTTGGGGACTATCTATATGGCTACACCTTC

d_gene: NA
abundance: few
j_gene: TRBJ1-6
v_gene: TRBV4-3
CDR3aa: CASSQAGTYYNSPLHF
CDR3nt: TGCGCCAGCAGCCAGGCCGGGACTTACTATAATTCACCCCTCCACTTT

d_gene: TRBD1
abundance: few
j_gene: TRBJ2-7
v_gene: TRBV20-1
CDR3aa: CSATDRGWDEQYF
CDR3nt: TGCAGTGCTACCGACAGGGGTTGGGACGAGCAGTACTTC

d_gene: NA
abundance: NA
j_gene: TRBJ2-1
v_gene: TRBV24-1
CDR3aa: CATTQGSVLSSYNEQFF
CDR3nt: TGTGCCACCACCCAGGGATCGGTTTTGAGCTCCTACAATGAGCAGTTCTTC

d_gene: NA
abundance: NA
j_gene: TRBJ1-1
v_gene: TRBV29-1
CDR3aa: CSVEVSEAFF
CDR3nt: TGCAGCGTTGAAGTCAGTGAAGCTTTCTTT

d_gene: NA
abundance: NA
j_gene: TRBJ1-5
v_gene: TRBV19
CDR3aa: CASSVQDSNQPQHF
CDR3nt: TGTGCCAGTAGTGTACAGGATAGCAATCAGCCCCAGCATTTT

d_gene: NA
abundance: few
j_gene: TRBJ2-5
v_gene: TRBV5-1
CDR3aa: CASSLELETQYF
CDR3nt: TGCGCCAGCAGCTTGGAATTAGAGACCCAGTACTTC

d_gene: NA
abundance: NA
j_gene: TRBJ1-1
v_gene: TRBV7-9
CDR3aa: CASSLVLVGDNTEAFF
CDR3nt: TGTGCCAGCAGCTTAGTTCTAGTAGGGGATAACACTGAAGCTTTCTTT